This TCR beta chain was retrieved from a study of identical twins' blood T cells. Study background: Twelve libraries, six alpha and six beta, gave some 48 million reads.

Study outcomes and limitations: Environmental influences on twin similarity could not be excluded.

This clonotype has a count of ten or more. The antigen remains unidentified. TCR cDNA libraries came from RNA via a modified published protocol. A single record per CDR3 protein comes from TCRdb applying MiXCR to the 5' RACE reads. This table holds about 370,000 distinct CDR3 sequences, around 30% found once. V dropped 3 bases and J dropped 4 bases, with 11 bases sitting between them. From germline, CDR1 is MNHEY and CDR2 SMNVEV (reference sequence). The CDR3 covers 14 residues. This receptor was taken from a woman aged 18-50 years in good health. The chain has TRBV27 and TRBJ2-3; D is unclear. The sequenced material came from PBMCs. CDR3 sequence reads: CASSLYWKADTQYF. The CDR3 nucleotides are TGTGCCAGCAGTTTGTACTGGAAAGCAGATACGCAGTATTTT.